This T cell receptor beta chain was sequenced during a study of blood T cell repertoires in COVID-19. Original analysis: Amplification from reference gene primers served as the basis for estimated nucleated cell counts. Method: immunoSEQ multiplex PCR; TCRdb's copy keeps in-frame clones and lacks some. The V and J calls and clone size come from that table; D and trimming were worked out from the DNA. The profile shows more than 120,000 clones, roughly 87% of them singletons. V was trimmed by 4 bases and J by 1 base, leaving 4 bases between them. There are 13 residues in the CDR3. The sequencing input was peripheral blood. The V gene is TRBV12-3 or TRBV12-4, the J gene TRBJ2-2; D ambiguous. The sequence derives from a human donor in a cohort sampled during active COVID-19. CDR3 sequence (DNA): TGTGCCAGCAGTTCGAGGAACACCGGGGAGCTGTTTTTT. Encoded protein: CASSSRNTGELFF.